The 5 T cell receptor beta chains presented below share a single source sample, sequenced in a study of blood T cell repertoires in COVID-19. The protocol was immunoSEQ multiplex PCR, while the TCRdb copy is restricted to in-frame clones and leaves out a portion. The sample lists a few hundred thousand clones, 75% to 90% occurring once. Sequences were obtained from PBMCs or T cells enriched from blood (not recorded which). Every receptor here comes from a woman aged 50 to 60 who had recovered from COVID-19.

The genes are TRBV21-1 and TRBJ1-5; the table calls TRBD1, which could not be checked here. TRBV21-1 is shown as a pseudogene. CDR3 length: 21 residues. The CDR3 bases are TGTGCCAGCAGCAAAGGCTTTGAGGGGGCGCGTTTAACGGGGACCGATCAGCCCCAGCATTTT. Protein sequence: CASSKGFEGARLTGTDQPQHF.

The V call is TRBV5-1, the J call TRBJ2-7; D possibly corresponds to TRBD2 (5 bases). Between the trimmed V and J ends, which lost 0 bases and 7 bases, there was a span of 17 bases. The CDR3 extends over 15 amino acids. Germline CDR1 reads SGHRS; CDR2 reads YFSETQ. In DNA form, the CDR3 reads TGCGCCAGCAGCTTGGCCAGTCGGACGACGGGGGAGCAGTACTTC. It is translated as CASSLASRTTGEQYF.

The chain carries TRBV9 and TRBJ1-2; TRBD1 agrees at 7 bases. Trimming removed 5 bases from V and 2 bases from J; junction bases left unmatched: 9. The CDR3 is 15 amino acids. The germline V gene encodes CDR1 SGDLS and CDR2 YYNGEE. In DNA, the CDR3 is TGTGCCAGCAGTTCTACCTTGACAGGGAACTATGGCTACACCTTC. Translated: CASSSTLTGNYGYTF.

The CDR3 nucleotides read TGCGCCAGCAGCTTGGGGGGACAGAGCACAGATACGCAGTATTTT. Protein sequence: CASSLGGQSTDTQYF. The genes are TRBV5-1 and TRBJ2-3, with TRBD1 matching over 7 bases. The germline gives CDR1 SGHRS, CDR2 YFSETQ. The CDR3 loop spans 15 amino acids. The J segment lost 0 bases and the V segment lost 0 bases, leaving 1 base of the junction unmatched.

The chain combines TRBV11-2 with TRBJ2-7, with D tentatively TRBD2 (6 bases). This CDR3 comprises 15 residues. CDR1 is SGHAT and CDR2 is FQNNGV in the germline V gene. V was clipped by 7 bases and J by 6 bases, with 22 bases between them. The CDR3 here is CASTHISGGIGEQYF. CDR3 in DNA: TGTGCCAGCACCCATATATCCGGCGGGATAGGCGAGCAGTACTTC.